The 28 T cell receptor beta chains presented below share a single source sample, sequenced in a study of spatial heterogeneity in lung cancer. TCRdb fed the 5' RACE reads into MiXCR, producing one record per CDR3 protein. The sample consists of 40,000 to 55,000 distinct CDR3 sequences, approximately 14% of them appearing once. Specified time point: sample taken at primary tumor resection. Material: PBMCs, obtained at surgery. These TCRs come from a male donor with early-stage non-small cell lung cancer.

V is TRBV6-6 and J is TRBJ2-5; D possibly corresponds to TRBD1 (5 bases). CDR1 is MNHNY, CDR2 SVGAGI, per germline (reference sequence). The ends were cut back, 0 bases at V and 5 bases at J, with 13 bases in the middle. This CDR3 has 15 amino acids. CDR3 in DNA: TGTGCCAGCAGTTACTCATTGACTGGGGCGGAGACCCAGTACTTC. Translated: CASSYSLTGAETQYF.

The V gene is TRBV7-2, the J gene TRBJ1-5; D might be TRBD1 (5 bases). The CDR3 length is 15 residues. Deletions cut 1 base from V and 7 bases from J, with 14 bases between. Germline lookup yields CDR1 SGHTA and CDR2 FQGNSA. The CDR3 is CASSLDGGIGQPQHF. The CDR3 nucleotides read TGTGCCAGCAGCTTAGATGGGGGAATAGGGCAGCCCCAGCATTTT.

The chain combines TRBV20-1 with TRBJ1-1, with a tentative D call TRBD1 (6 bases). Trimming removed 0 bases at V and 4 bases at J, with 12 bases between. The CDR3 loop spans 14 amino acids. Germline assignment: CDR1 DFQATT and CDR2 SNEGSKA (reference sequence). The DNA of the CDR3 is TGCAGTGCTAGAGATCACAGGGTGGGCACTGAAGCTTTCTTT. This codes for CSARDHRVGTEAFF.

This clonotype was found a few times. The chain uses TRBV29-1 and TRBJ2-5; 7 bases are shared with TRBD2. There are 14 residues in the CDR3. V dropped 2 bases and J dropped 1; count of bases not matched to a gene: 4. Germline CDR1 reads SQVTM; CDR2 reads ANQGSEA. This CDR3 reads CSVELLAAQETQYF. The DNA of the CDR3 is TGCAGCGTTGAATTGCTAGCGGCCCAAGAGACCCAGTACTTC.

This clonotype was counted ten times or more. The CDR3 is CASSTVAVETQYF. Here the CDR3 DNA reads TGTGCCAGCAGCACCGTGGCCGTCGAGACCCAGTACTTC. The chain has TRBV7-9 and TRBJ2-5; D ambiguous. Germline CDR1 reads SEHNR; CDR2 reads FQNEAQ (reference sequence). V was clipped by 5 bases and J by 5 bases, with 12 bases between them. There are 13 residues in the CDR3.

This clonotype was seen only a few times. This chain connects TRBV12-3 or TRBV12-4 to TRBJ1-1; maybe TRBD1 (5 bases). This CDR3 spans 14 amino acids. The ends were cut back, 6 bases at V and 0 bases at J, with 11 bases in the middle. CDR3 DNA sequence: TGTGCCAGCAGCCCCCAGGGTTTGAACACTGAAGCTTTCTTT. It yields the protein CASSPQGLNTEAFF.

This clonotype was recorded many times. V and J are TRBV18 and TRBJ2-7; 9 bases match TRBD1. J gave up 2 bases and V 2 bases, and 1 base lay outside the gene matches. CDR1 and CDR2 (germline): KGHSH, LQKENI. The CDR3 has 14 amino acids. The CDR3 is CASSPGTGTYEQYF. CDR3 in DNA: TGTGCCAGCTCACCAGGGACAGGGACCTACGAGCAGTACTTC.

This clonotype was seen ten or more times. The rearrangement joins TRBV20-1 to TRBJ2-3; TRBD2 aligns across 9 bases. V was clipped by 6 bases and J by 3 bases; unmatched bases: 10. CDR3 size: 15 residues. Germline assignment: CDR1 DFQATT and CDR2 SNEGSKA (reference sequence). The CDR3 is CSAPDRGGATDTQYF. CDR3 nucleotide sequence: TGCAGTGCGCCAGATCGCGGGGGGGCGACAGATACGCAGTATTTT.

This clonotype was counted at least ten times. The chain joins TRBV20-1 to TRBJ1-2; maybe TRBD1 (5 bases). The V gene's germline CDR1 is DFQATT and CDR2 SNEGSKA (reference sequence). Trimming took 6 bases from V and 2 from J, leaving 7 bases between them. The CDR3 runs 11 residues. The CDR3 reads CSAGTNYGYTF. The CDR3 DNA sequence: TGCAGTGCCGGGACGAACTATGGCTACACCTTC.

This clonotype has at least ten counts. The chain uses TRBV12-3 or TRBV12-4 and TRBJ1-1; D remains ambiguous. This CDR3 is 12 amino acids long. Trimming cost V 5 bases and J 1 base, with 5 bases left between them. The CDR3 region is CASSPGNTEAFF. DNA for the CDR3: TGTGCCAGCAGTCCGGGGAACACTGAAGCTTTCTTT.

This clonotype has at least ten counts. The V call is TRBV11-2, the J call TRBJ2-2; D gene unclear. The V gene lost 4 bases and the J gene lost 4 bases, with 7 bases spanning the gap. Germline V gives CDR1 SGHAT, CDR2 FQNNGV. The CDR3 runs to 13 residues. The CDR3 sequence: CASSSSLTGELFF. DNA of the CDR3: TGTGCCAGCAGCTCAAGTCTCACCGGGGAGCTGTTTTTT.

This clonotype occurred many times. The V and J genes are TRBV2 and TRBJ1-5; the D is unclear. The CDR3 has 14 amino acids. Germline V gene lookup returns CDR1 SNHLY and CDR2 FYNNEI. V was trimmed by 3 bases and J by 1 base, leaving 7 bases between them. The chain's CDR3 is CASSEMRSNQPQHF. CDR3 in DNA: TGTGCCAGCAGTGAGATGCGCAGCAATCAGCCCCAGCATTTT. Full variable domain (remainder filled in from reference TRBV2 and TRBJ1-5): EPEVTQTPSHQVTQMGQEVILRCVPISNHLYFYWYRQILGQKVEFLVSFYNNEISEKSEIFDDQFSVERPDGSNFTLKIRSTKLEDSAMYFCASSEMRSNQPQHFGDGTRLSIL.

The genes are TRBV29-1 and TRBJ2-7; a possible D gene is TRBD1 (10 bases). V dropped 7 bases and J dropped 2 bases, with 24 bases sitting between them. This CDR3 has 16 amino acids. CDR1 and CDR2 (germline): SQVTM, ANQGSEA. CDR3 coding DNA: TGCAGCGCCAGGACAGGGGGGACTAGCTTAGCCTACGAGCAGTACTTC. Protein sequence: CSARTGGTSLAYEQYF.

This chain uses TRBV5-1 with TRBJ2-1; the D is unclear. The length of the CDR3 is 12 residues. CDR1 is SGHRS, CDR2 YFSETQ, per germline. V shed 2 bases and J shed 9 bases, with 9 bases lying between them. The CDR3 loop reads CASSFSGVEQFF. The CDR3 DNA sequence: TGCGCCAGCAGCTTCTCCGGAGTTGAGCAGTTCTTC.

The J gene is TRBJ1-1, the V gene TRBV10-3, with TRBD1 identical over 9 bases. The CDR3 runs 13 residues. Germline CDR1 reads ENHRY; CDR2 reads SYGVKD. V lost 6 bases and J lost 4; bases outside the gene matches: 3. In nucleotides, the CDR3 is TGTGCCATCAGGACAGGGGGGACCACTGAAGCTTTCTTT. It translates to CAIRTGGTTEAFF.

The chain joins TRBV5-1 to TRBJ1-3; D is perhaps TRBD1 (5 bases). The V and J ends lost 4 bases and 5 bases respectively, with 16 bases between them. Germline loops: CDR1 SGHRS, CDR2 YFSETQ. This CDR3 has 15 residues. This CDR3 is CASSPSGTRRNTIYF. CDR3 in DNA: TGCGCCAGCAGCCCGTCCGGGACGCGACGAAACACCATATATTTT.

V is TRBV12-3 or TRBV12-4 and J is TRBJ1-5, with TRBD1 as a possible D gene (5 bases). Deletions cut 3 bases from V and 3 bases from J, with 9 bases between. The CDR3 is made up of 14 amino acids. The CDR3 region is CASSFAGVNQPQHF. The DNA for the CDR3 is TGTGCCAGCAGTTTTGCGGGGGTCAATCAGCCCCAGCATTTT.

This clonotype was observed many times. The chain couples TRBV9 to TRBJ2-5, with D perhaps TRBD2 (6 bases). The CDR3 has 14 residues. Germline CDR1 SGDLS, CDR2 YYNGEE. The ends were cut back, 0 bases at V and 2 bases at J, with 8 bases in the middle. The CDR3 loop reads CASSVAAGQETQYF. The DNA for the CDR3 is TGTGCCAGCAGCGTAGCTGCGGGGCAAGAGACCCAGTACTTC.

This clonotype showed up just a few times. V usage is TRBV5-1 and J usage is TRBJ2-1; 11 bases are a match to TRBD2. Germline loops: CDR1 SGHRS, CDR2 YFSETQ. The CDR3 length is 16 residues. V dropped 4 bases and J dropped 7; count of bases not matched to a gene: 10. The CDR3, as DNA: TGCGCCAGCAGCATTTTTACTAGCGGGAGACCGAATGAGCAGTTCTTC. Its protein is CASSIFTSGRPNEQFF.

The gene calls are TRBV6-5 and TRBJ2-7; weak D call: TRBD2 (5 bases). In germline, CDR1 is MNHEY, CDR2 SVGAGI. V was trimmed by 6 bases and J by 2 bases, leaving 17 bases between them. This CDR3 contains 15 residues. The DNA of the CDR3 is TGTGCCAGCAGGTCTGGACTGATTGAAACCTACGAGCAGTACTTC. Its protein product is CASRSGLIETYEQYF.

This chain links TRBV15 with TRBJ1-1; tentative D call: TRBD1 (5 bases). Trimming cost V 3 bases and J 0 bases, with 17 bases left between them. The CDR3 spans 17 residues. Germline V gene lookup returns CDR1 LNHNV and CDR2 YYDKDF (reference sequence). CDR3 in amino acids: CATSSLDSPSLNTEAFF. CDR3 in DNA: TGTGCCACCAGCAGCCTAGACAGTCCCTCTTTGAACACTGAAGCTTTCTTT.

This clonotype showed up just a few times. This rearrangement joins TRBV9 to TRBJ2-1, with 7 bases that match TRBD2. Trimming removed 2 bases from V and 10 bases from J; junction bases left unmatched: 9. The germline CDR1 and CDR2 sequences are SGDLS and YYNGEE. This CDR3 region has 14 residues. The CDR3: CASSVPYSGQEQFF. CDR3 sequence (DNA): TGTGCCAGCAGCGTCCCGTATAGCGGGCAAGAGCAGTTCTTC.

V usage is TRBV4-3 and J usage is TRBJ1-4, with D maybe TRBD1 (6 bases). Germline values: CDR1 LGHNA, CDR2 YSLEER. There are 15 residues in the CDR3. The V and J ends lost 3 bases and 8 bases respectively, with 16 bases between them. The CDR3 reads CASSQSYRVGEKLFF. The CDR3 nucleotides are TGCGCCAGCAGCCAGAGTTACAGGGTAGGGGAAAAACTGTTTTTT.

The chain joins TRBV7-2 to TRBJ1-2; D may be TRBD1 (6 bases). Germline-derived CDR1 and CDR2 are SGHTA and FQGNSA. The CDR3 sequence is 17 residues long. The germline V and J ends were trimmed by 5 bases and 2 bases, with 21 bases remaining between them. Here the CDR3 reads CASSPYLGGQANYGYTF. The DNA for the CDR3 is TGTGCCAGCAGCCCTTACCTGGGGGGACAAGCCAACTATGGCTACACCTTC.

This clonotype was recorded a few times. The chain uses TRBV20-1 and TRBJ1-4; D call uncertain. The CDR3 contains 15 residues. Trimming cost V 1 base and J 4 bases, with 13 bases left between them. Germline V gene data show CDR1 as DFQATT and CDR2 as SNEGSKA (reference sequence). The CDR3 region is CSARVEAPFNEKLFF. CDR3 nucleotides: TGCAGTGCTAGAGTTGAGGCCCCCTTTAATGAAAAACTGTTTTTT.

CDR3 sequence: CASRSLPQGRGNTIYF. The CDR3, as DNA: TGTGCCAGCAGAAGCCTTCCACAGGGGCGCGGAAACACCATATATTTT. This sequence joins TRBV6-5 and TRBJ1-3; the match to TRBD1 covers 7 bases. V gave up 6 bases and J gave up 4 bases; unmatched junction bases: 12. This CDR3 has 16 amino acids. CDR1 and CDR2 from the germline V gene are MNHEY and SVGAGI.

The V gene is TRBV7-2, the J gene TRBJ1-1, with 9 bases lining up with TRBD1. V lost 2 bases and J lost 1; bases outside the gene matches: 5. This CDR3 comprises 16 residues. The germline V gene has CDR1 SGHTA and CDR2 FQGNSA. CDR3 loop: CASSLYRGQGNTEAFF. CDR3 coding DNA: TGTGCCAGCAGCTTATACAGGGGGCAAGGGAACACTGAAGCTTTCTTT.

This clonotype was counted only a few times. This chain joins TRBV7-9 and TRBJ1-2; D is unclear. Trimming shortened V by 7 bases and J by 7 bases, and 13 bases separated the two germline ends. The germline CDR1 and CDR2 sequences are SEHNR and FQNEAQ (reference sequence). This CDR3 is built from 12 residues. The CDR3 sequence: CASISLEGGYTF. The CDR3 DNA follows: TGTGCCAGCATCTCTCTAGAGGGTGGCTACACCTTC.